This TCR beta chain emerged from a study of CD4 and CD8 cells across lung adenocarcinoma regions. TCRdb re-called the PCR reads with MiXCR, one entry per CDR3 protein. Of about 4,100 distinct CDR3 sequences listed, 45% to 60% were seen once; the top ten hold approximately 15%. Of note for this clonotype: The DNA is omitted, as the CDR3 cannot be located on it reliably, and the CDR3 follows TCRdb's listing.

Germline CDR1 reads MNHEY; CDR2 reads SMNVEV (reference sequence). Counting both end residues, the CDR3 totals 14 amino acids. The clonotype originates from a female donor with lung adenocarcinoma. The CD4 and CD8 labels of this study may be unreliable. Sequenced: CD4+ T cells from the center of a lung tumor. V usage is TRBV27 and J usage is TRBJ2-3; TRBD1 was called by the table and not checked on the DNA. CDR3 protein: CASSWGSGSDTQYF.